The sequence of this T cell receptor (beta chain) was determined in a study of shared clonotypes between healthy human individuals. Study-level findings and limits: What naive subsets generally showed was a larger estimated richness than memory subsets showed.

The CDR3 spans 13 residues. Germline lookup yields CDR1 SQVTM and CDR2 ANQGSEA. The ends lost 1 base at V and 6 bases at J; junction bases unmatched: 6. Points on this clone: Its specificity is unknown.

The method was immunoSEQ multiplex PCR; TCRdb's version includes in-frame clones alone and lacks a portion of them. The sample carries 2 million to 2.5 million clones, 95% recorded once. This sequence joins TRBV29-1 and TRBJ2-7, with 7 positions matching TRBD1. Material for sequencing was naive CD4+ T cells sorted from blood. The sample's subset: CD45RA+ positively selected. The receptor comes from a man younger than 35 in good health. Here the CDR3 DNA reads TGCAGCGTTGAAGGACAGGGTTCGAGCGAGCAGTACTTC. As protein: CSVEGQGSSEQYF.